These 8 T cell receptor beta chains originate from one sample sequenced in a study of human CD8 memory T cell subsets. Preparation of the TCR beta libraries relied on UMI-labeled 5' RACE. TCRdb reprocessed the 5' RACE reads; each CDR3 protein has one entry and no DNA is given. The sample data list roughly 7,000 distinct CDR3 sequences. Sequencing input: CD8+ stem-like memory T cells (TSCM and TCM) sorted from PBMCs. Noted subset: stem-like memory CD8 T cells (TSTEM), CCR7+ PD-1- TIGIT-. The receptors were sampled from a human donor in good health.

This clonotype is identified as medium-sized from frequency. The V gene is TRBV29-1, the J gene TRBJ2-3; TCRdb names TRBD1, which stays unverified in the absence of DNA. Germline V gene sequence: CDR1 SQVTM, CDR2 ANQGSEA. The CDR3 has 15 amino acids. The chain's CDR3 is CSVEWGNEGTDTQYF.

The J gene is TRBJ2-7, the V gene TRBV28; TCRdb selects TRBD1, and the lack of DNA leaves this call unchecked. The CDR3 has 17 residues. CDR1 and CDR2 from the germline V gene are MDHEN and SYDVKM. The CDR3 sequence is CASSLPSGTGGTYEQYF. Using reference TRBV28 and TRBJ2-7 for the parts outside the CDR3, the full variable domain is DVKVTQSSRYLVKRTGEKVFLECVQDMDHENMFWYRQDPGLGLRLIYFSYDVKMKEKGDIPEGYSVSREKKERFSLILESASTNQTSMYLCASSLPSGTGGTYEQYFGPGTRLTVT.

The CDR3 reads CASSLDQAQETQYF. The J gene is TRBJ2-5, the V gene TRBV11-2. CDR1 and CDR2 (germline): SGHAT, FQNNGV. The CDR3 spans 14 residues.

The CDR3 sequence: CASSTPSSGVSYNEQFF. The chain uses TRBV5-1 and TRBJ2-1; TCRdb designates TRBD2, a call that cannot be tested without DNA. The CDR3 loop spans 17 amino acids. Germline V gene lookup returns CDR1 SGHRS and CDR2 YFSETQ. Variable domain in full (rest from reference TRBV5-1 and TRBJ2-1): KAGVTQTPRYLIKTRGQQVTLSCSPISGHRSVSWYQQTPGQGLQFLFEYFSETQRNKGNFPGRFSGRQFSNSRSEMNVSTLELGDSALYLCASSTPSSGVSYNEQFFGPGTRLTVL.

CDR3 region: CATSRDLHSGAYNEQFF. V usage is TRBV15 and J usage is TRBJ2-1; there is no DNA to check the TCRdb D call of TRBD2. Germline CDR1 reads LNHNV; CDR2 reads YYDKDF (reference sequence). CDR3 length: 17 amino acids.

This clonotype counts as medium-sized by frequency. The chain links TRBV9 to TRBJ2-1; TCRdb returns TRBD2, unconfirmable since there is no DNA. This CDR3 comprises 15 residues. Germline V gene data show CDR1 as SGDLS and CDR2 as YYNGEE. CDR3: CASSPPGLVEGEQFF. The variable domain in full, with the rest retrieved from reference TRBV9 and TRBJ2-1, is DSGVTQTPKHLITATGQRVTLRCSPRSGDLSVYWYQQSLDQGLQFLIQYYNGEERAKGNILERFSAQQFPDLHSELNLSSLELGDSALYFCASSPPGLVEGEQFFGPGTRLTVL.

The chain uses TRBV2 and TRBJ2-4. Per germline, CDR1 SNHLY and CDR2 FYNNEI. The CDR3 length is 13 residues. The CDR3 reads CASIGRGRDIQYF. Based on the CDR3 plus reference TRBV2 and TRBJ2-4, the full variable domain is EPEVTQTPSHQVTQMGQEVILRCVPISNHLYFYWYRQILGQKVEFLVSFYNNEISEKSEIFDDQFSVERPDGSNFTLKIRSTKLEDSAMYFCASIGRGRDIQYFGAGTRLSVL.

The CDR3 is CASSHGTSAAYEQYF. V usage is TRBV11-2 and J usage is TRBJ2-7; the TRBD2 assignment by TCRdb is unverifiable without DNA. The germline V gene has CDR1 SGHAT and CDR2 FQNNGV. The CDR3 loop spans 15 amino acids.